The 25 T cell receptor beta chains in this list originate from one sample, sequenced in a study of glioma-infiltrating T cells (TCRdb year 2016). Sequencing was performed on an Illumina MiSeq. TCR alpha and beta CDR3 regions were amplified with the iRepertoire nested amplicon-rescue multiplex PCR (arm-PCR) platform from RNA. In TCRdb, the public reads were trimmed at Q25 with fastp and aligned with MiXCR, with productive beta chains retained. Every distinct CDR3 protein forms one entry, paired with its most common genes and DNA. Across this sample there are about 110,000 distinct CDR3 sequences, with about 25% seen only once. 35% of the sample rests with the top ten. Sequencing was carried out using glioma tissue, nonneoplastic brain tissue, or PBMCs (not recorded which). These receptors were taken from a human donor with low-grade glioma or glioblastoma, undergoing nonglioma brain surgery, or in good health (not recorded which).

This clonotype has more than one count but fewer than ten. The chain links TRBV5-1 to TRBJ1-1; 11 bases align to TRBD1. From germline, CDR1 is SGHRS and CDR2 YFSETQ. J lost 8 bases, V lost 3 bases, and 6 bases had no gene match. CDR3 length: 14 amino acids. The DNA of the CDR3 is TGCGCCAGCAGCTGGGGGACAGGGGGATTGGAAGCTTTCTTT. Its protein is CASSWGTGGLEAFF.

This clonotype was seen a few times. The genes are TRBV20-1 and TRBJ1-1, with 7 bases identical to TRBD1. From germline, CDR1 is DFQATT and CDR2 SNEGSKA (reference sequence). V shed 1 base and J 4 bases; nucleotides not matched to a gene: 3. CDR3 size: 13 residues. Written as DNA, the CDR3 is TGCAGTGCTAGAGGGGACAGTAGCACTGAAGCTTTCTTT. Translating gives CSARGDSSTEAFF.

As regards this clonotype: Sequence at one end of the junction differs from germline and may be a read error. The gene calls are TRBV5-6 and TRBJ1-2, with TRBD1 matching over 7 bases. CDR1 SGHDT and CDR2 YYEEEE come from the germline V gene. The length of the CDR3 is 15 residues. The CDR3 reads CASSEQGQKWYGHTF. The DNA of the CDR3 is TGTGCCAGCAGCGAACAGGGGCAGAAGTGGTATGGCCACACCTTC.

The V call is TRBV6-1, the J call TRBJ2-1; 8 bases agree with TRBD2. The V gene end was trimmed by 6 bases and the J gene end by 2 bases; junction bases not matched to a gene: 6. Germline V CDR1 and CDR2: MNHNS, SASEGT. The CDR3 runs 15 residues. CDR3 sequence reads: CASSNAGGPYNEQFF. The DNA for the CDR3 is TGTGCCAGCAGCAACGCGGGAGGTCCCTACAATGAGCAGTTCTTC.

This clonotype has a count of ten or more. CDR3 loop: CASDARGKFNEQFF. The CDR3 DNA reads TGTGCCAGCGATGCAAGGGGCAAATTCAATGAGCAGTTCTTC. The chain carries TRBV6-2 or TRBV6-3 and TRBJ2-1; a weak D match, TRBD1 (5 bases). Per germline, CDR1 MNHEY and CDR2 SVGEGT. V lost 8 bases to trimming and J lost 6 bases, with 17 bases between them. There are 14 residues in the CDR3.

This clonotype occurred once. It is unclear where the CDR3 begins or ends on the DNA, so no DNA is shown, and the CDR3 is as TCRdb lists it. The V and J genes are TRBV7-2 and TRBJ1-1. The V gene's germline CDR1 is SGHTA and CDR2 FQGNSA. The CDR3 region is 22 residues in length, termini included. The CDR3 loop reads CASSFYICSAREPLRGITEAFF.

This clonotype occurred many times. The rearrangement uses TRBV7-2 and TRBJ1-3, with TRBD1 matching 11 bases. The germline V gene encodes CDR1 SGHTA and CDR2 FQGNSA. The CDR3 is made up of 15 amino acids. The V and J ends lost 5 bases and 4 bases, in that order; junction bases with no gene match: 4. The CDR3 nucleotides read TGTGCCAGCAGCATTGGACAGGGGGCAGGAAACACCATATATTTT. Protein: CASSIGQGAGNTIYF.

This sequence joins TRBV10-3 and TRBJ2-1, with a weak D call TRBD1 (5 bases). V lost 6 bases to trimming and J lost 4 bases, with 10 bases between them. Looked up from germline, CDR1 is ENHRY and CDR2 is SYGVKD. This CDR3 comprises 13 residues. The DNA for the CDR3 is TGTGCCATCAGCGAGACAGCTTACAATGAGCAGTTCTTC. Translation gives CAISETAYNEQFF.

This clonotype was recorded a few times. A much larger clone differs by one base, so this may be a read error. The chain links TRBV5-1 to TRBJ2-7; maybe TRBD1 (6 bases). Germline values: CDR1 SGHRS, CDR2 YFSETQ. The CDR3 spans 13 residues. In DNA form, the CDR3 reads TGCGCCAGCAGCTCTACAGGGCCCAACGAGCAGTGCTTC. Encoded protein: CASSSTGPNEQCF.

On this clonotype itself: An end of the junction differs from the germline gene, which may be a read error. V usage is TRBV27 and J usage is TRBJ1-1, with D possibly TRBD1 on 5 matching bases. CDR3 length equals 14 residues. Germline lookup yields CDR1 MNHEY and CDR2 SMNVEV (reference sequence). The CDR3 DNA follows: TGTGCCAGCACATGGGCACCGGGTGGGACTGAAGCTCTCTTT. Translated: CASTWAPGGTEALF.

Concerning this clonotype: A single base separates this from a much larger clone, so it may be a read error. The gene calls are TRBV14 and TRBJ2-5; D is undetermined. CDR3 length: 13 residues. Germline CDR1 reads SGHDN; CDR2 reads FVKESK. The CDR3 nucleotides read TGTGCCAGCAGCCAAGGCGGTGTAGAGACCAAGTACTTC. It encodes CASSQGGVETKYF.

The gene calls are TRBV6-2 or TRBV6-3 and TRBJ2-7; 9 nucleotides agree with TRBD2. There are 15 residues in the CDR3. V shed 2 bases and J 4 bases; nucleotides not matched to a gene: 6. Germline V lookup: CDR1 MNHEY, CDR2 SVGEGT. CDR3 in DNA: TGTGCCAGCAGTTACCCCAGACTAGCGGCATACGAGCAGTACTTC. Translating it yields CASSYPRLAAYEQYF.

This clonotype appeared many times. The chain recombines TRBV24-1 with TRBJ1-5; the match to TRBD1 covers 7 bases. CDR1 and CDR2 (germline): KGHDR, SFDVKD. The CDR3 totals 17 residues. With 3 bases clipped from V and 0 bases from J, the junction kept 7 bases outside the gene matches. CDR3 loop: CATSDPDRLHSNQPQHF. Written as DNA, the CDR3 is TGTGCCACCAGTGATCCGGACAGGTTGCATAGCAATCAGCCCCAGCATTTT.

This clonotype was seen at least ten times. The chain links TRBV28 to TRBJ2-3; D may be TRBD2 (7 bases). The CDR3 sequence is 12 residues long. CDR1 and CDR2 from the germline V gene are MDHEN and SYDVKM. Trimming left V 2 bases short and J 11 bases short, with 11 bases between. The chain's CDR3 is CASSLPGGGQYF. The DNA of the CDR3 is TGTGCCAGCAGTTTACCGGGGGGCGGGCAGTATTTT.

In this sample, this clonotype turned up many times. The CDR3 loop reads CASSYRGYGYTF. The DNA of the CDR3 is TGTGCCAGCAGTTACAGGGGTTATGGCTACACCTTC. The chain links TRBV6-5 to TRBJ1-2; tentative D call: TRBD1 (5 bases). V shed 2 bases and J shed 5 bases, with 6 bases lying between them. This CDR3 has 12 residues. CDR1 is MNHEY, CDR2 SVGAGI, per germline.

A remark on this clonotype: A read error is possible here, since a much larger clone lies one base away. The genes are TRBV29-1 and TRBJ1-2; weak D call: TRBD1 (6 bases). V shed 0 bases and J shed 5 bases, with 16 bases lying between them. The CDR3 is 15 amino acids. CDR1 SQVTM and CDR2 ANQGSEA come from the germline V gene. DNA of the CDR3: TGCAGCGTTGAAGACTGGACAGAAAGCAGATATGGCTACACCTTC. It encodes CSVEDWTESRYGYTF.

This clonotype was found many times. V and J are TRBV20-1 and TRBJ1-1; TRBD1 aligns across 7 bases. This CDR3 is 15 amino acids long. Trimming at V came to 2 bases and at J to 0 bases, leaving 6 bases not matched to a gene. CDR1 and CDR2 (germline): DFQATT, SNEGSKA (reference sequence). This CDR3 is CSARQTGTVNTEAFF. CDR3 sequence (DNA): TGCAGTGCTAGACAAACCGGGACAGTGAACACTGAAGCTTTCTTT.

This clonotype was observed at least ten times. V is TRBV4-3 and J is TRBJ2-3; 10 bases map to TRBD2. V lost 0 bases and J lost 5; bases outside the gene matches: 11. Germline V gene lookup returns CDR1 LGHNA and CDR2 YSLEER. This CDR3 is 18 amino acids long. The CDR3 DNA is TGCGCCAGCAGCCAAGACGGACTAGCGGCAACCACTGGAGATACGCAGTATTTT. As protein: CASSQDGLAATTGDTQYF.

CDR3 sequence reads: CSASTSGRSYEQYF. CDR3 DNA sequence: TGCAGCGCCTCGACTAGCGGGAGGTCCTACGAGCAGTACTTC. The V call is TRBV29-1, the J call TRBJ2-7; 13 nucleotides line up with TRBD2. V was clipped by 7 bases and J by 1 base; unmatched bases: 4. This CDR3 spans 14 amino acids. Germline assignment: CDR1 SQVTM and CDR2 ANQGSEA.

The count of this clonotype is one. The V gene is TRBV28, the J gene TRBJ2-1; 9 positions match TRBD2. The CDR3 totals 15 residues. The germline gives CDR1 MDHEN, CDR2 SYDVKM. The V gene end was trimmed by 7 bases and the J gene end by 3 bases; junction bases not matched to a gene: 7. The CDR3 protein is CASTRLADGYNEQFF. For the CDR3, the DNA is TGTGCCAGCACTCGACTAGCGGACGGCTACAATGAGCAGTTCTTC.

This clonotype has ten or more counts. The chain has TRBV15 and TRBJ2-7; weak D call: TRBD1 (6 bases). V lost 2 bases to trimming and J lost 4 bases, with 9 bases between them. From germline, CDR1 is LNHNV and CDR2 YYDKDF (reference sequence). This CDR3 is 13 amino acids long. CDR3 residues: CATSRWTEYEQYF. The CDR3, as DNA: TGTGCCACCAGCAGATGGACAGAGTACGAGCAGTACTTC.

For this clonotype: A much larger clone differs by one base, so this may be a read error. This chain connects TRBV4-1 to TRBJ1-2, with 8 bases fitting TRBD1. The CDR3 length is 15 residues. Trimming cost V 1 base and J 2 bases; bases outside gene matches: 3. The germline CDR1 and CDR2 sequences are MGHRA and YSYEKL. In nucleotides, the CDR3 is TGCGCCAGCAGCCAAGCCAGGGGGCTGAACTATGGCTACACCTTC. Its protein is CASSQARGLNYGYTF.

This clonotype has at least ten counts. The CDR3 is CASSALQGANTGELFF. DNA of the CDR3: TGTGCCAGCAGTGCCCTCCAGGGGGCGAACACCGGGGAGCTGTTTTTT. The chain uses TRBV25-1 and TRBJ2-2; 7 positions match TRBD1. V lost 4 bases and J lost 0; bases outside the gene matches: 5. The CDR3 runs 16 residues. CDR1 is MGHDK and CDR2 is SYGVNS in the germline V gene.

Ten or more counts support this clonotype. The chain uses TRBV4-3 and TRBJ2-7; possibly TRBD2 for D (7 bases). From germline, CDR1 is LGHNA and CDR2 YSLEER. The CDR3 spans 16 residues. Trimming took 1 base from V and 2 from J, leaving 15 bases between them. CDR3 sequence (DNA): TGCGCCAGCAGCCAAGCTCTTGGGGGGGCCCCCTACGAGCAGTACTTC. It yields the protein CASSQALGGAPYEQYF.

This clonotype has at least ten counts. V usage is TRBV25-1 and J usage is TRBJ1-4; the D gene is possibly TRBD1 (6 bases). The V end lost 1 base, the J end lost 6 bases, and 21 bases lay between the germline ends. Germline V gene sequence: CDR1 MGHDK, CDR2 SYGVNS. The CDR3 is 18 residues long. DNA for the CDR3: TGTGCCAGCAGTGAATTCACCGGGATAGTAAGGGGGGATGAAAAACTGTTTTTT. Translating gives CASSEFTGIVRGDEKLFF. Combining the CDR3 with reference TRBV25-1 and TRBJ1-4 gives the whole variable domain EADIYQTPRYLVIGTGKKITLECSQTMGHDKMYWYQQDPGMELHLIHYSYGVNSTEKGDLSSESTVSRIRTEHFPLTLESARPSHTSQYLCASSEFTGIVRGDEKLFFGSGTQLSVL.